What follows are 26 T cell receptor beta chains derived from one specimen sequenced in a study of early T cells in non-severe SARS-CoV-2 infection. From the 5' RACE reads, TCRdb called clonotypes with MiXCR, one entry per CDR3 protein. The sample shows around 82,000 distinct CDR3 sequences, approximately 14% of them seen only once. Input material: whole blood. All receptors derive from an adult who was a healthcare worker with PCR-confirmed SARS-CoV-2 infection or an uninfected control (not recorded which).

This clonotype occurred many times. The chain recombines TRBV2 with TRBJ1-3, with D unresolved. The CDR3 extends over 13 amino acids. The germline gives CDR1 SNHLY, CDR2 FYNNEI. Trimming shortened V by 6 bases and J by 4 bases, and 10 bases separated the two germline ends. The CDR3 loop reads CASRVQGGNTIYF. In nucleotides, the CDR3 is TGTGCCAGCAGGGTACAAGGAGGAAACACCATATATTTT.

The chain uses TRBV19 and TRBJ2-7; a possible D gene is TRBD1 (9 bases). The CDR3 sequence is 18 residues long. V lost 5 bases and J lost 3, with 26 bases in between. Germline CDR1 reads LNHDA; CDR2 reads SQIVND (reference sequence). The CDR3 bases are TGTGCCAGTAGTTCCCCGGGACAGGGCATAGCGGGGTGCTACGAGCAGTACGTC. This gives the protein CASSSPGQGIAGCYEQYV.

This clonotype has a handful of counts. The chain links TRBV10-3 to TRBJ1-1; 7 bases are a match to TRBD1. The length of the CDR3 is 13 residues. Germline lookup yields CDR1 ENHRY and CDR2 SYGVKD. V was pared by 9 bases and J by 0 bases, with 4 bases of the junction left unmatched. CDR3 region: CAMKTGMNTEAFF. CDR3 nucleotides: TGTGCCATGAAGACAGGGATGAACACTGAAGCTTTCTTT.

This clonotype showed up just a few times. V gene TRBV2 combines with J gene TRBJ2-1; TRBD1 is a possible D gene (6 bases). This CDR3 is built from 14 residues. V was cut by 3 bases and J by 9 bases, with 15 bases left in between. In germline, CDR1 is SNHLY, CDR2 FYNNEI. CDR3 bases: TGTGCCAGCAGTGATGAAGGGGGACGGGGTGAGCAGTTCTTC. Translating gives CASSDEGGRGEQFF.

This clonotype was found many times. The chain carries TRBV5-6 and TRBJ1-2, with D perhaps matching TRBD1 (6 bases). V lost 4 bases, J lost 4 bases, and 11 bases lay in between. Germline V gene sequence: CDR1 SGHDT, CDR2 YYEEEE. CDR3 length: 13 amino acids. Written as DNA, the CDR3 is TGTGCCAGCAGCCCTCAGGGGAGCTATGGCTACACCTTC. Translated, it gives CASSPQGSYGYTF.

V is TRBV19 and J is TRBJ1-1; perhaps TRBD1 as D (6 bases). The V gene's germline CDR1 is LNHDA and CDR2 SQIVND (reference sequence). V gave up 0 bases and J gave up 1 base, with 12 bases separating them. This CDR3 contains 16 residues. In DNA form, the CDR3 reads TGTGCCAGTAGTATAGACTGGACAGCCCCGAACACTGAAGCTTTCTTT. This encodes CASSIDWTAPNTEAFF.

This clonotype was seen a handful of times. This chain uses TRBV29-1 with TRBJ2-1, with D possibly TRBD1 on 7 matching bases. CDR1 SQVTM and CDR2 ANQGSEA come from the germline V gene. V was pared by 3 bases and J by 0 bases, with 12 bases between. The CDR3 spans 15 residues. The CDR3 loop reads CSVEGQGGSYNEQFF. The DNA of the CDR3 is TGCAGCGTTGAGGGGCAGGGGGGCTCCTACAATGAGCAGTTCTTC.

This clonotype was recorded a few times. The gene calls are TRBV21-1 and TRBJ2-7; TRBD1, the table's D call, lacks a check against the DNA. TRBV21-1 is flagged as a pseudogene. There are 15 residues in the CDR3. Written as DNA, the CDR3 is TGTGCCAGCAATTCTGTTGGCGGGACATTGGACGAGCAGTACGTC. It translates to CASNSVGGTLDEQYV.

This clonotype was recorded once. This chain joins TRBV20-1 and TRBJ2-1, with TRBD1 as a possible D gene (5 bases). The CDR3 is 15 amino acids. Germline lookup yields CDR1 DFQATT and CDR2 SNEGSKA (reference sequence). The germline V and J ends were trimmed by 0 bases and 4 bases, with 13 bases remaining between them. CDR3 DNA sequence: TGCAGTGCTAGAGATGGTGGGGCCCCATACAATGAGCAGTTCTTC. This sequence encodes CSARDGGAPYNEQFF.

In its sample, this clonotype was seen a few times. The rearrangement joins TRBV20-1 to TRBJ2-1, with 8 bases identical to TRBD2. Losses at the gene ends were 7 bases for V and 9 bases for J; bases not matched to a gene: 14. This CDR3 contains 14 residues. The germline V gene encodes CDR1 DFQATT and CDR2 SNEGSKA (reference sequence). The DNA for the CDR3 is TGCAGTGGCCTCTCCGGGGGGGCCTTCGGTGAGCAGTTCTTC. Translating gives CSGLSGGAFGEQFF.

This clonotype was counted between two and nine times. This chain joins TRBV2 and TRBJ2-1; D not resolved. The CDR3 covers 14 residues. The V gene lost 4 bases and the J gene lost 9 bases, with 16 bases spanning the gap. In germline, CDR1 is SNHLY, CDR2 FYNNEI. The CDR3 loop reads CASSAYLKSGEQFF. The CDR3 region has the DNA TGTGCCAGCAGTGCATACCTAAAATCCGGTGAGCAGTTCTTC.

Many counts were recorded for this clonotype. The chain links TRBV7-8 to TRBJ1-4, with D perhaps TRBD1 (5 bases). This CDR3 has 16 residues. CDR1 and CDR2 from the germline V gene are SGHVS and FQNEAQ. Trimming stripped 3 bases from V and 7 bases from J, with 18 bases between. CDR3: CASSFPGTRGSEKLFF. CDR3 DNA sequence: TGTGCCAGCAGCTTCCCCGGGACGCGGGGGTCTGAAAAACTGTTTTTT.

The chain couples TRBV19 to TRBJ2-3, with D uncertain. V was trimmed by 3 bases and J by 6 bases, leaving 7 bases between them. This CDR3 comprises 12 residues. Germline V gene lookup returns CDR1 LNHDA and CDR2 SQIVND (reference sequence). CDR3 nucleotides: TGTGCCAGTAGTATCTTATTCGATACGCAGTATTTT. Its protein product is CASSILFDTQYF.

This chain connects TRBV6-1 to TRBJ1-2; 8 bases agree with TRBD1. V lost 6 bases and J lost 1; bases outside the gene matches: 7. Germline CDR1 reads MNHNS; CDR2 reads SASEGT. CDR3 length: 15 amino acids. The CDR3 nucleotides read TGTGCCAGCAGCGACCGGACAGGGCGTAACTATGGCTACACCTTC. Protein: CASSDRTGRNYGYTF.

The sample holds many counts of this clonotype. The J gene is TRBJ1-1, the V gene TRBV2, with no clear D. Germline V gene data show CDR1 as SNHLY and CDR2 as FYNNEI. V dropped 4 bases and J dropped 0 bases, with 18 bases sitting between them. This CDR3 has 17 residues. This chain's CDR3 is CASSAMGRSAMNTEAFF. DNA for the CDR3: TGTGCCAGCAGTGCCATGGGCAGGTCAGCGATGAACACTGAAGCTTTCTTT.

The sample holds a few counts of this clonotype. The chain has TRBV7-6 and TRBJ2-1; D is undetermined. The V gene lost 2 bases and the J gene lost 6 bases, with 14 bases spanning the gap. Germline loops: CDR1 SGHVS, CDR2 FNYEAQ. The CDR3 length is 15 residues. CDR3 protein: CASSLLAIGRNEQFF. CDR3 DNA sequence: TGTGCCAGCAGCTTACTCGCGATCGGGCGCAATGAGCAGTTCTTC. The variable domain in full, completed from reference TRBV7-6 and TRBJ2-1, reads GAGVSQSPRYKVTKRGQDVALRCDPISGHVSLYWYRQALGQGPEFLTYFNYEAQQDKSGLPNDRFSAERPEGSISTLTIQRTEQRDSAMYRCASSLLAIGRNEQFFGPGTRLTVL.

The CDR3 DNA is TGTGCCAGCAGCTCCGACAGGGGGTCCTACAATGAGCAGTTCTTC. Encoded protein: CASSSDRGSYNEQFF. The chain is built from TRBV5-6 and TRBJ2-1, with 9 bases identical to TRBD1. Germline V lookup: CDR1 SGHDT, CDR2 YYEEEE. CDR3 length: 15 residues. After removal of 3 bases from V and 1 base from J, the junction contained 2 bases not matched to a gene.

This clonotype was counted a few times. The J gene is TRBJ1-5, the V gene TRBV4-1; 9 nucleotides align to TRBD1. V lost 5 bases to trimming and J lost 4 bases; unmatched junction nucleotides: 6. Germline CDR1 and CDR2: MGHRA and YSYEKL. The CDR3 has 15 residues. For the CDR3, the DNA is TGCGCCAGCAGCTCACAGGGGGCTGATAATCAGCCCCAGCATTTT. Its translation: CASSSQGADNQPQHF.

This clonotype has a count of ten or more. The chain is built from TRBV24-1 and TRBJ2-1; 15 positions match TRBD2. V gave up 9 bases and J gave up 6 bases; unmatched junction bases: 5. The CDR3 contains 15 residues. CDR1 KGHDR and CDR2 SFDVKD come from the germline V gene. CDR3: CATAGLAGGGNEQFF. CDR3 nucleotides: TGTGCCACCGCAGGACTAGCGGGGGGGGGCAATGAGCAGTTCTTC.

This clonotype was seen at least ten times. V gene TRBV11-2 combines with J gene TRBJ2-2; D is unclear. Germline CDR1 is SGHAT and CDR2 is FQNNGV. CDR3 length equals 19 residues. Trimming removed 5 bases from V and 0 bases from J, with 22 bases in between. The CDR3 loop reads CASSPNLLSVPSNTGELFF. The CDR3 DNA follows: TGTGCCAGCAGCCCGAACCTCCTTTCCGTACCGTCGAACACCGGGGAGCTGTTTTTT.

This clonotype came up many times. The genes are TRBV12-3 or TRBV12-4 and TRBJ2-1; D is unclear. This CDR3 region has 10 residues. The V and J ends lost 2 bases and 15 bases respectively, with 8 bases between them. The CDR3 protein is CASSLQVPFF. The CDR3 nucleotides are TGTGCCAGCAGTTTACAGGTACCGTTCTTC.

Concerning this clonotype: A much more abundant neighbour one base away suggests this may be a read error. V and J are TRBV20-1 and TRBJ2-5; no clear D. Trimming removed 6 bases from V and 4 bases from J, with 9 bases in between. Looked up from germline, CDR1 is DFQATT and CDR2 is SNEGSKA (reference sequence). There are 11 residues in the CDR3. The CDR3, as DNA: TGCAGTGCCATATGGCGAGAGACCCAGTACTTC. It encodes CSAIWRETQYF.

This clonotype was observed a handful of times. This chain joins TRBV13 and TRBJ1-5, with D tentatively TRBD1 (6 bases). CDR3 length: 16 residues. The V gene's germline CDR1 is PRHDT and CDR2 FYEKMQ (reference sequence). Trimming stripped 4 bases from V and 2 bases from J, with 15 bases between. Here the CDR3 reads CASSSSRGGGNQPQHF. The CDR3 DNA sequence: TGTGCCAGCAGCTCGAGCAGGGGAGGAGGCAATCAGCCCCAGCATTTT.

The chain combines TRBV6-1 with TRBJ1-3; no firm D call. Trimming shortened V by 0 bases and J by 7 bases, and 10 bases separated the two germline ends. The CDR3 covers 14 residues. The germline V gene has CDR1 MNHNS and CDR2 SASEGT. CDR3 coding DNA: TGTGCCAGCAGTGAAGCGGAGGTACGGAACACCATATATTTT. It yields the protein CASSEAEVRNTIYF.

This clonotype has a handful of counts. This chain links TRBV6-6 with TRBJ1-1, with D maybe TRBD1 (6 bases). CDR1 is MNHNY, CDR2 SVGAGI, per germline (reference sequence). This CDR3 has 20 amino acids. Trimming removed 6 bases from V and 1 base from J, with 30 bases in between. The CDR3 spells CASSPRGGRGLLLKNTEAFF. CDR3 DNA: TGTGCCAGCAGCCCCCGGGGGGGTCGGGGGCTTTTGCTCAAGAACACTGAAGCTTTCTTT.

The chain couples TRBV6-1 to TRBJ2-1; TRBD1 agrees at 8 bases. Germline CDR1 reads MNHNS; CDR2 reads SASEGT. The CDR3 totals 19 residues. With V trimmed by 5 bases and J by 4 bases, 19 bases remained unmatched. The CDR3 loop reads CASSPRGRTGTGLYNEQFF. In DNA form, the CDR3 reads TGTGCCAGCAGTCCCCGGGGGAGAACCGGGACAGGACTTTACAATGAGCAGTTCTTC.